The sequence of this T cell receptor beta chain was determined in a study of T cell repertoires in cytomegalovirus infection. Looking at the study overall: In public TCR beta signatures, there were indications of both CMV infection and matching HLA type. Study-wide results and limits: HLA-C-restricted CMV-specific TCR beta clonotypes were dominant in the ex vivo response.

This clonotype was picked up a small number of times. Antigen unknown. Between the trimmed V and J ends, which lost 4 bases and 6 bases, there was a span of 9 bases. CDR1 is SEHNR and CDR2 is FQNEAQ in the germline V gene (reference sequence). This CDR3 spans 12 amino acids. TCRdb independently ran MiXCR on the reads; one entry per CDR3 protein. The data contain approximately 770,000 distinct CDR3 sequences, 25% to 35% of them singletons. This clonotype was obtained from a human donor in good health (CMV status not recorded). Some clones in this sample may be carry-over from other donors' samples. The sequenced sample was cultured CD8+ T cells from PBMCs, obtained from culture after CMV antigen stimulation. The gene calls are TRBV7-9 and TRBJ1-1; D call uncertain. The CDR3 sequence is CASSSGRAEAFF. CDR3 DNA sequence: TGTGCCAGCAGCTCGGGGAGGGCTGAAGCTTTCTTT.